This TCR beta chain emerged from a study of glioma-infiltrating T cells. Concerning this clonotype itself: Its antigen is still unknown.

Amplification of TCR alpha and beta CDR3 regions from RNA used iRepertoire nested multiplex PCR. Tissue mRNA or PBMC total RNA, roughly 100-400 ng, went into one-step reverse transcription and amplification. TCRdb ran MiXCR on the multiplex PCR reads and lists one entry per CDR3 protein. The sample has 35,000 to 45,000 distinct CDR3 sequences, 20% to 25% seen once. Study outcomes and limitations: Non-neoplastic patients had below-expected tissue-blood divergence, while all gliomas exceeded expectation. Tissue and blood shared very few CDR3 sequences.

With V trimmed by 1 base and J by 3 bases, 3 bases remained unmatched. Germline values: CDR1 LGHDT, CDR2 YNNKEL (reference sequence). The CDR3 loop spans 14 amino acids. Sample: glioma tissue, nonneoplastic brain tissue, or PBMCs (not recorded which). The sequence came from a human donor with low-grade glioma or glioblastoma, undergoing nonglioma brain surgery, or in good health (not recorded which). The chain combines TRBV3-1 with TRBJ2-7, with 7 nucleotides matching TRBD1. CDR3 sequence: CASSQVNRGYEQYF. DNA for the CDR3: TGTGCCAGCAGCCAAGTGAACAGGGGCTACGAGCAGTACTTC.